Sequencing of this T cell receptor (beta chain) was carried out in a study of blood T cell repertoires in COVID-19. Study as a whole: Nucleic acid was either cDNA or gDNA, and it came from T cells, B-cell-depleted T cells, or PBMCs.

Authors' analysis steps: The assay estimated nucleated cells by amplifying reference gene primers. Profiling relied on immunoSEQ multiplex PCR, and the TCRdb table lists in-frame clones only, not all of them. V, J and clone size derive from that table, while D and trimming were established from the DNA sequence. The profile covers 250,000 to 350,000 clones, with under 95% appearing a single time and 2% to 3% taken by the ten largest. Participants spanned ages about 18 to 100 years and resided in about two dozen US areas. The TCR sequence derives from a man aged 60 to 75 who had recovered from COVID-19. Sequencing was performed on PBMCs or T cells enriched from blood (not recorded which).

CDR3 coding DNA: TGTGCCAGCAGTTTAGCCACTGAAGCTTTCTTT. It yields the protein CASSLATEAFF. The genes are TRBV6-5 and TRBJ1-1, with no clear D. The V gene lost 4 bases and the J gene lost 4 bases, with 4 bases spanning the gap. CDR1 is MNHEY, CDR2 SVGAGI, per germline. CDR3 length: 11 amino acids.